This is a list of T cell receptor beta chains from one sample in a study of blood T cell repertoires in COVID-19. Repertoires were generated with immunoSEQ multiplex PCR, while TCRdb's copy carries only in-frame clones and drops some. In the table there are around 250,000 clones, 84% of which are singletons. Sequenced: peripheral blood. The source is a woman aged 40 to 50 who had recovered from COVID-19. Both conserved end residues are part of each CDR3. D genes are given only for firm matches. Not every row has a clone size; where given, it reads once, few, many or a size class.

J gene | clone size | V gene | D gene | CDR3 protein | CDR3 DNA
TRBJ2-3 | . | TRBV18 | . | CASSPREDTDTQYF | TGTGCCAGCTCACCAAGGGAGGACACAGATACGCAGTATTTT
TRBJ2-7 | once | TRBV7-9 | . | CASSQGDYGYEQYF | TGTGCCAGCAGCCAAGGGGATTACGGTTACGAGCAGTACTTC
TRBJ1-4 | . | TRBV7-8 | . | CASSPGGEKLFF | TGTGCCAGCAGCCCTGGAGGGGAAAAACTGTTTTTT
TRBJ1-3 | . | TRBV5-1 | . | CASSLDREGNTIYF | TGCGCCAGCAGCTTGGACCGGGAGGGAAACACCATATATTTT
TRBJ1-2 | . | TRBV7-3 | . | CVSSPDINNYGYTF | TGTGTCAGCAGCCCGGACATCAATAACTATGGCTACACCTTC
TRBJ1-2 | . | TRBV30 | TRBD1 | CAWAGQGHGYTF | TGTGCCTGGGCGGGACAGGGCCATGGCTACACCTTC
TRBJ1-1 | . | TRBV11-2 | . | CASSLGPIGAEAFF | TGTGCCAGCAGCTTAGGTCCTATAGGGGCTGAAGCTTTCTTT
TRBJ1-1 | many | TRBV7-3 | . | CASSLSGGGNTEAFF | TGTGCCAGCAGCTTATCCGGGGGTGGGAACACTGAAGCTTTCTTT
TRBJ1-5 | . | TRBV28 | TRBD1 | CASSFDRGTGVVSQPQHF | TGTGCCAGCAGTTTTGACAGGGGAACCGGGGTGGTTTCTCAGCCCCAGCATTTT
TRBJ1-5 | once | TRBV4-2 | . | CASSQDRGANQPQHF | TGTGCCAGCAGCCAAGATCGGGGGGCGAACCAGCCCCAGCATTTT
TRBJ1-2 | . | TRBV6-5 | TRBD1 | CASRNTGDLRYTF | TGTGCCAGCAGGAATACAGGGGATTTGCGCTACACCTTC
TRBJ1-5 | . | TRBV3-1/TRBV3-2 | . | CASSPGGGWNQPQHF | TGTGCCAGCAGCCCAGGTGGGGGGTGGAATCAGCCCCAGCATTTT
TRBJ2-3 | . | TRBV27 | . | CASSFVGLTDTQYF | TGTGCCAGCAGTTTTGTCGGACTCACAGATACGCAGTATTTT
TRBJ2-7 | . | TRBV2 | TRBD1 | CAGSDRGHEQYF | TGTGCCGGATCGGACAGGGGACACGAGCAGTACTTC
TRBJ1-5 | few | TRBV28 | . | CASSRQEIQPQHF | TGTGCCAGCAGTCGACAGGAGATTCAGCCCCAGCATTTT
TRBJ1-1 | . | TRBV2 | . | CASSEQGHTEAFF | TGTGCCAGCAGTGAACAGGGGCACACTGAAGCTTTCTTT
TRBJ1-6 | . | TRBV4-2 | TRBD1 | CASSQDPGQGAYNSPLHF | TGTGCCAGCAGCCAAGATCCTGGACAGGGGGCTTATAATTCACCCCTCCACTTT
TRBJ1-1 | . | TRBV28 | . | CASSLPMNTEAFF | TGTGCCAGCAGTCTACCCATGAACACTGAAGCTTTCTTT
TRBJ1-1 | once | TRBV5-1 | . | CASSFSAGNTEAFF | TGCGCCAGCAGCTTTTCGGCGGGGAACACTGAAGCTTTCTTT
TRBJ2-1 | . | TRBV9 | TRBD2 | CASSVAGGGAYNEQFF | TGTGCCAGCAGCGTAGCAGGCGGGGGGGCCTACAATGAGCAGTTCTTC
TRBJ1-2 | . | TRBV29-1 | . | CSGKGGFGYTF | TGCAGCGGGAAGGGGGGGTTCGGCTACACCTTC
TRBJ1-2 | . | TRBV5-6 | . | CASSATQGLFGYTF | TGTGCCAGCAGCGCCACTCAGGGTTTATTCGGCTACACCTTC
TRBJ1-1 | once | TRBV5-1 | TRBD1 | CASSSGQGGSAFF | TGCGCCAGCAGCTCCGGACAGGGGGGATCTGCTTTCTTT
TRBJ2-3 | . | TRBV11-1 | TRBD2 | CASSSGAGGFTDTQYF | TGTGCCAGCAGCTCCGGGGCGGGGGGCTTCACAGATACGCAGTATTTT
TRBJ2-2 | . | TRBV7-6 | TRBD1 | CASSEGARGYTGELFF | TGTGCCAGCAGCGAGGGGGCCAGGGGGTACACCGGGGAGCTGTTTTTT
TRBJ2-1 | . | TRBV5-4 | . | CASSRGGYTYNEQFF | TGTGCCAGCAGCCGCGGTGGGTATACCTACAATGAGCAGTTCTTC
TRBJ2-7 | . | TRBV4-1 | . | CASSQGLVGNYEQYF | TGCGCCAGCAGCCAAGGGCTCGTGGGCAACTACGAGCAGTACTTC
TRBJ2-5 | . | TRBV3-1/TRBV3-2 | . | CASSLNSRGKYF | TGTGCCAGCAGCCTTAATTCTCGGGGAAAGTACTTC
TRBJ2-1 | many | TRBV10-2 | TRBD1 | CASSDRAGTGYNEQFF | TGCGCCAGCAGTGACCGGGCCGGGACAGGCTACAATGAGCAGTTCTTC
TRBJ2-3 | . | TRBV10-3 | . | CAIKPGGGISTDTQYF | TGTGCCATCAAGCCAGGTGGAGGGATAAGCACAGATACGCAGTATTTT
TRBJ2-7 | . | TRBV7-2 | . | CASSLFRGYEQYF | TGTGCCAGCAGCTTATTTAGGGGCTACGAGCAGTACTTC
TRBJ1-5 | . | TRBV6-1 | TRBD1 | CASSVGTGGSNQPQHF | TGTGCCAGCAGTGTCGGGACAGGGGGTAGCAATCAGCCCCAGCATTTT
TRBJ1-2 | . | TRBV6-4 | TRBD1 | CASSDTGGALDGYTF | TGTGCCAGCAGTGACACAGGGGGCGCATTAGATGGCTACACCTTC
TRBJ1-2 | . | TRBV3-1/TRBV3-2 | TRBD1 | CASSQDRGHLNYGYTF | TGTGCCAGCAGCCAAGACAGGGGGCACCTTAACTATGGCTACACCTTC
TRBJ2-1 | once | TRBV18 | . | CASSPRGYRSSYNEQFF | TGTGCCAGCTCACCTAGGGGGTACCGGAGCTCCTACAATGAGCAGTTCTTC
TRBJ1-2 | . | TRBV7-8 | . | CASSFQGEDYGYTF | TGTGCCAGCAGCTTCCAAGGGGAGGACTATGGCTACACCTTC
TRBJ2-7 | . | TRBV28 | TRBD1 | CASRPETGAVYEQYF | TGTGCCAGCAGGCCAGAGACAGGGGCAGTATACGAGCAGTACTTC
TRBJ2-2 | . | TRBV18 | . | CASSPPGVSGTGELFF | TGTGCCAGCTCACCACCGGGTGTTTCAGGCACCGGGGAGCTGTTTTTT
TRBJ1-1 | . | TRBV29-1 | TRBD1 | CSVTAGQGRYTEAFF | TGCAGCGTTACCGCGGGACAGGGGCGATACACTGAAGCTTTCTTT
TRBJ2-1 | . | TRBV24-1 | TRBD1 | CATSDPRQGGSYNEQFF | TGTGCCACCAGTGACCCCCGACAGGGCGGCTCCTACAATGAGCAGTTCTTC
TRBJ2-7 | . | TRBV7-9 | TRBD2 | CASSSPGTRLSDYEQYF | TGTGCCAGCAGCTCCCCCGGGACTAGACTTTCTGACTACGAGCAGTACTTC
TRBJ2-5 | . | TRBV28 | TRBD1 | CASQTGTGRSETQYF | TGTGCCAGCCAAACCGGGACAGGGCGCTCGGAGACCCAGTACTTC
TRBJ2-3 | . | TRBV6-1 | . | CASSEDRGDTQYF | TGTGCCAGCAGTGAAGATCGGGGAGATACGCAGTATTTT
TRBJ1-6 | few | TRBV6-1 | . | CASSEAAGNNSPLHF | TGTGCCAGCAGTGAAGCGGCCGGGAACAATTCACCCCTCCACTTT
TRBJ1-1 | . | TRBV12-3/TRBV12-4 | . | CASSLGTKAFF | TGTGCCAGCAGCCTCGGGACTAAAGCTTTCTTT
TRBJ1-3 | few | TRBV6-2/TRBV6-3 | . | CASTPPSAYSGNTIYF | TGTGCCAGCACCCCACCCAGTGCATACTCTGGAAACACCATATATTTT
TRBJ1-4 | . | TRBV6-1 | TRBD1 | CASSETGGALGEKLFF | TGTGCCAGCAGTGAAACAGGGGGCGCATTGGGTGAAAAACTGTTTTTT
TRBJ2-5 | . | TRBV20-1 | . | CSAWSWETQYF | TGCAGTGCTTGGAGTTGGGAGACCCAGTACTTC
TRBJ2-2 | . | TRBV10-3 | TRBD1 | CAISESIQGATGELFF | TGTGCCATCAGTGAGTCGATCCAGGGGGCGACCGGGGAGCTGTTTTTT
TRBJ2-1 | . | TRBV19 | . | CASSLMTEYNEQFF | TGTGCCAGTAGCCTTATGACAGAGTACAATGAGCAGTTCTTC
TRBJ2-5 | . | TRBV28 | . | CASSSKTVQETQYF | TGTGCCAGCAGTTCGAAGACAGTCCAAGAGACCCAGTACTTC
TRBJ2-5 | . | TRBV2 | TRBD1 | CASTRATGGQETQYF | TGTGCCAGCACCCGGGCCACAGGGGGCCAAGAGACCCAGTACTTC